This TCR beta chain was sequenced for a study of blood T cell repertoires in COVID-19. J lost 2 bases, V lost 10 bases, and 9 bases had no gene match. Germline-derived CDR1 and CDR2 are SNHLY and FYNNEI. This CDR3 comprises 14 residues. The data were produced by immunoSEQ multiplex PCR, yet TCRdb's version contains in-frame clones alone and is incomplete. Among about 130,000 clones listed, about 79% were seen once. Cohorts were assigned according to the clinical history that participants reported. Two negative PCRs, clearance, or symptom resolution had been documented for recovered Cohort 3 donors. This chain uses TRBV2 with TRBJ2-3; 7 bases are a match to TRBD2. The sample comprised PBMCs or T cells enriched from blood (not recorded which). This TCR came from a man aged 50 to 59 who had recovered from COVID-19. The CDR3 nucleotides are TGTGCCACCCGAGGGACTACGGCCACAGATACGCAGTATTTT. Protein sequence: CATRGTTATDTQYF.